These 18 T cell receptor beta chains were all obtained from the same sample, sequenced in a study of cytomegalovirus exposure and HLA in healthy donors. PCR primers comprised 60 Vbeta and 13 Jbeta primers. Clones were sequenced by immunoSEQ multiplex PCR, and TCRdb holds only the in-frame ones, with some missing. The table lists approximately 100,000 clones, roughly 80% of them singletons. The sequenced material came from PBMCs. These receptor sequences come from a female donor in good health and CMV-seronegative.

This sequence joins TRBV7-9 and TRBJ1-1, with D perhaps TRBD1 (5 bases). The CDR3 is 15 residues long. Trimming stripped 7 bases from V and 2 bases from J, with 17 bases between. From germline, CDR1 is SEHNR and CDR2 FQNEAQ (reference sequence). CDR3 sequence: CASNRGEGVNTEAFF. The DNA for the CDR3 is TGTGCCAGCAACAGAGGGGAGGGAGTAAACACTGAAGCTTTCTTT.

The rearrangement links TRBV7-2 to TRBJ1-5; D is perhaps TRBD1 (6 bases). V was trimmed by 4 bases and J by 3 bases, leaving 10 bases between them. The length of the CDR3 is 14 residues. Germline V CDR1 and CDR2: SGHTA, FQGNSA. CDR3 amino acids: CASSSGHPNQPQHF. The CDR3 nucleotides are TGTGCCAGCAGCTCGGGACATCCCAATCAGCCCCAGCATTTT. Based on the CDR3 plus reference TRBV7-2 and TRBJ1-5, the full variable domain is GAGVSQSPSNKVTEKGKDVELRCDPISGHTALYWYRQSLGQGLEFLIYFQGNSAPDKSGLPSDRFSAERTGGSVSTLTIQRTQQEDSAVYLCASSSGHPNQPQHFGDGTRLSIL.

The V gene is TRBV7-8, the J gene TRBJ1-1; tentative D call: TRBD1 (6 bases). This CDR3 is built from 16 residues. Germline CDR1 and CDR2: SGHVS and FQNEAQ. The germline V and J ends were trimmed by 5 bases and 5 bases, with 21 bases remaining between them. CDR3: CASSPSRQGRGTEAFF. CDR3 nucleotides: TGTGCCAGCAGCCCCTCTAGGCAGGGGCGCGGGACTGAAGCTTTCTTT. Complete variable domain (other parts from reference TRBV7-8 and TRBJ1-1): GAGVSQSPRYKVAKRGQDVALRCDPISGHVSLFWYQQALGQGPEFLTYFQNEAQLDKSGLPSDRFFAERPEGSVSTLKIQRTQQEDSAVYLCASSPSRQGRGTEAFFGQGTRLTVV.

The V gene is TRBV2, the J gene TRBJ2-7; tentative D call: TRBD1 (6 bases). V was clipped by 6 bases and J by 7 bases, with 19 bases between them. CDR1 is SNHLY, CDR2 FYNNEI, per germline. The CDR3 contains 14 residues. This CDR3 is CASRTRQDLLEQYF. CDR3 bases: TGTGCCAGCAGGACCCGACAGGACTTACTGGAGCAGTACTTC.

The count of this clone is one. The rearrangement uses TRBV19 and TRBJ2-1; 15 positions agree with TRBD2. The CDR3 has 20 residues. CDR1 is LNHDA, CDR2 SQIVND, per germline (reference sequence). Losses at the gene ends were 5 bases for V and 0 bases for J; bases not matched to a gene: 11. In nucleotides, the CDR3 is TGTGCCAGTAGTCACCGCGGGACTAGCGGGGGGCCGAGCTCCTACAATGAGCAGTTCTTC. Encoded protein: CASSHRGTSGGPSSYNEQFF.

The chain links TRBV18 to TRBJ2-7; 8 bases map to TRBD2. CDR1 KGHSH and CDR2 LQKENI come from the germline V gene. Unmatched junction bases numbered 7, after V lost 6 bases and J lost 3 bases. This CDR3 contains 14 residues. For the CDR3, the DNA is TGTGCCAGCTCGCGGGGGGCCAGCCTCTACGAGCAGTACTTC. This translates into CASSRGASLYEQYF.

CDR3 region: CASSSGQGVETQYF. The CDR3 DNA sequence: TGTGCCAGCAGTTCGGGACAGGGCGTAGAGACCCAGTACTTC. The rearrangement uses TRBV27 and TRBJ2-5, with 9 bases aligning to TRBD1. Per germline, CDR1 MNHEY and CDR2 SMNVEV (reference sequence). Trimming took 4 bases from V and 4 from J; bases not matched to a gene: 4. The CDR3 runs to 14 residues.

The V call is TRBV10-2, the J call TRBJ2-1; TRBD2 matches at 13 bases. J lost 8 bases, V lost 0 bases, and 1 base had no gene match. Germline CDR1 reads WSHSY; CDR2 reads SAAADI. The CDR3 consists of 15 residues. In nucleotides, the CDR3 is TGCGCCAGCAGTGAGTCTGGGACTAGCGGGGATGAGCAGTTCTTC. This translates into CASSESGTSGDEQFF.

The chain couples TRBV19 to TRBJ1-4; 10 nucleotides agree with TRBD1. V lost 1 base, J lost 8 bases, and 7 bases stayed unmatched. Germline CDR1 is LNHDA and CDR2 is SQIVND (reference sequence). The CDR3 extends over 16 amino acids. The DNA for the CDR3 is TGTGCCAGTAGTATAGGACAGGGGGCGCTTCGCGAAAAACTGTTTTTT. Encoded protein: CASSIGQGALREKLFF.

This clone came up once. For the CDR3, the DNA is TGTGCCAGCAGCTTGGACAGGGGTCGGGAGACCCAGTACTTC. Protein: CASSLDRGRETQYF. The V call is TRBV5-4, the J call TRBJ2-5, with 7 bases fitting TRBD1. The CDR3 is 14 amino acids. The germline V gene encodes CDR1 SGHNT and CDR2 YYREEE (reference sequence). V lost 0 bases to trimming and J lost 5 bases; unmatched junction nucleotides: 4.

V is TRBV7-8 and J is TRBJ1-1; 7 nucleotides line up with TRBD1. V lost 5 bases to trimming and J lost 1 base; unmatched junction nucleotides: 7. This CDR3 contains 15 residues. The V gene's germline CDR1 is SGHVS and CDR2 FQNEAQ. The CDR3 is CASSETGTANTEAFF. CDR3 sequence (DNA): TGTGCCAGCAGCGAGACCGGGACAGCGAACACTGAAGCTTTCTTT.

This clone came up a few times. The chain links TRBV27 to TRBJ1-2; D unclear. Germline V gives CDR1 MNHEY, CDR2 SMNVEV (reference sequence). V was clipped by 3 bases and J by 0 bases, with 20 bases between them. This CDR3 region has 18 residues. In DNA, the CDR3 is TGTGCCAGCAGTTTCGTTCTCCGGGGTCTTGGGCCTAACTATGGCTACACCTTC. Protein sequence: CASSFVLRGLGPNYGYTF.

V is TRBV30 and J is TRBJ1-3, with TRBD1 as a possible D gene (5 bases). V dropped 5 bases and J dropped 0 bases, with 17 bases sitting between them. CDR1 and CDR2 (germline): GTSNPN, SVGIG (reference sequence). CDR3 length: 16 amino acids. The CDR3 sequence: CAWGTGVRLSGNTIYF. The CDR3 DNA reads TGTGCCTGGGGTACAGGAGTCAGGCTCTCTGGAAACACCATATATTTT.

The CDR3 sequence: CASSSGRGANYGYTF. CDR3 nucleotides: TGTGCCAGCAGCTCGGGTCGGGGAGCCAACTATGGCTACACCTTC. This chain uses TRBV7-9 with TRBJ1-2; D is undetermined. Germline assignment: CDR1 SEHNR and CDR2 FQNEAQ (reference sequence). The V gene lost 4 bases and the J gene lost 2 bases, with 14 bases spanning the gap. CDR3 size: 15 residues.

The rearrangement links TRBV11-2 to TRBJ1-1, with D tentatively TRBD1 (5 bases). CDR1 SGHAT and CDR2 FQNNGV come from the germline V gene. V was clipped by 6 bases and J by 3 bases, with 20 bases between them. CDR3 length equals 16 residues. CDR3 amino acids: CASRLGAGGVHTEAFF. CDR3 DNA sequence: TGTGCCAGCAGACTAGGGGCGGGCGGGGTACACACTGAAGCTTTCTTT.

This sequence joins TRBV11-1 and TRBJ2-7; 8 nucleotides match TRBD2. J lost 4 bases, V lost 3 bases, and 2 bases had no gene match. CDR1 and CDR2 (germline): SGHAT, FQDESV (reference sequence). The CDR3 covers 13 residues. Here the CDR3 reads CASSFGTRYEQYF. CDR3 nucleotides: TGTGCCAGCAGCTTTGGGACTAGGTACGAGCAGTACTTC. Full variable domain (missing parts from reference TRBV11-1 and TRBJ2-7): EAEVAQSPRYKITEKSQAVAFWCDPISGHATLYWYRQILGQGPELLVQFQDESVVDDSQLPKDRFSAERLKGVDSTLKIQPAELGDSAMYLCASSFGTRYEQYFGPGTRLTVT.

This sequence joins TRBV6-5 and TRBJ1-5, with a weak D call TRBD1 (5 bases). This CDR3 region has 14 residues. V lost 5 bases, J lost 2 bases, and 10 bases lay in between. In germline, CDR1 is MNHEY, CDR2 SVGAGI. The CDR3: CASSRGLGNQPQHF. CDR3 coding DNA: TGTGCCAGCAGTAGGGGCTTAGGCAATCAGCCCCAGCATTTT.

The chain uses TRBV5-8 and TRBJ2-7, with 7 bases matching TRBD1. Germline trimming cut 3 bases from V and 3 bases from J; bases unmatched to any gene: 6. Looked up from germline, CDR1 is SGHTS and CDR2 is YDEGEE. The CDR3 runs 14 residues. CDR3 in DNA: TGTGCCAGCAGCTACTCGGGACAGAGCTACGAGCAGTACTTC. This sequence encodes CASSYSGQSYEQYF.